Below are 31 T cell receptor beta chains sequenced from a single sample in a study of T cells in localized non-small cell lung cancer. Method: immunoSEQ multiplex PCR; TCRdb's copy keeps in-frame clones and lacks some. The sample yields 90,000 or so clones, roughly 87% seen once. The source was peripheral blood, collected before any cancer treatment. The receptor source for this set is a man between 40 and 69 years old with stage I squamous cell lung carcinoma.

This clone was picked up one time. The chain combines TRBV2 with TRBJ1-4; no definite D call. This CDR3 has 15 amino acids. The V end was cut by 2 bases, the J end by 3 bases, with 10 bases between. CDR1 and CDR2 (germline): SNHLY, FYNNEI. CDR3 in amino acids: CASSESGRPNEKLFF. The CDR3 region has the DNA TGTGCCAGCAGTGAATCCGGGAGACCTAATGAAAAACTGTTTTTT.

This chain joins TRBV11-2 and TRBJ2-1; D is ambiguous. Trimming cost V 1 base and J 5 bases, with 6 bases left between them. This CDR3 comprises 13 residues. CDR1 is SGHAT, CDR2 FQNNGV, per germline. The CDR3 spells CASSLGTNNEQFF. CDR3 nucleotide sequence: TGTGCCAGCAGCTTAGGTACAAACAATGAGCAGTTCTTC.

The chain joins TRBV28 to TRBJ2-7, with 12 bases matching TRBD2. Germline lookup yields CDR1 MDHEN and CDR2 SYDVKM. This CDR3 is 14 amino acids long. V was clipped by 6 bases and J by 5 bases; unmatched bases: 5. The CDR3 loop is CASRLAGGLHEQYF. DNA for the CDR3: TGTGCCAGCAGGCTAGCGGGGGGGCTCCACGAGCAGTACTTC.

This sequence joins TRBV11-2 and TRBJ1-2; 8 bases agree with TRBD1. The V and J ends lost 4 bases and 7 bases, in that order; junction bases with no gene match: 23. Germline loops: CDR1 SGHAT, CDR2 FQNNGV. CDR3 size: 19 residues. The DNA of the CDR3 is TGTGCCAGCAGCTCCATCCGGTTTGGACAGGGATTTACTCTGGGTGGCTACACCTTC. Amino acids: CASSSIRFGQGFTLGGYTF.

This chain uses TRBV19 with TRBJ1-6; no firm D call. Germline lookup yields CDR1 LNHDA and CDR2 SQIVND (reference sequence). The CDR3 has 15 residues. Between the trimmed V and J ends, which lost 11 bases and 10 bases, there was a span of 24 bases. The CDR3 loop reads CAARRKVEDLSPLHF. The CDR3, as DNA: TGTGCCGCCCGCCGCAAGGTGGAGGATTTGTCACCCCTCCACTTT.

This sequence joins TRBV7-2 and TRBJ2-3; no definite D call. V dropped 1 base and J dropped 0 bases, with 2 bases sitting between them. Germline CDR1 reads SGHTA; CDR2 reads FQGNSA. The length of the CDR3 is 13 residues. CDR3 protein: CASSLESTDTQYF. The DNA of the CDR3 is TGTGCCAGCAGCTTAGAAAGCACAGATACGCAGTATTTT.

The chain carries TRBV6-1 and TRBJ1-1; D is perhaps TRBD1 (6 bases). Germline loops: CDR1 MNHNS, CDR2 SASEGT. V lost 7 bases and J lost 3, with 18 bases in between. The CDR3 is 15 residues long. CDR3 residues: CASMPYRVRDTEAFF. The CDR3 DNA reads TGTGCCAGCATGCCTTACAGGGTCCGGGACACTGAAGCTTTCTTT.

The V call is TRBV5-1, the J call TRBJ1-3; tentative D call: TRBD1 (6 bases). The V gene's germline CDR1 is SGHRS and CDR2 YFSETQ. V was cut by 0 bases and J by 3 bases, with 13 bases left in between. The CDR3 totals 16 residues. The CDR3 nucleotides read TGCGCCAGCAGCTTGGAGTTGGGGACACGTGGAAACACCATATATTTT. Its protein product is CASSLELGTRGNTIYF.

This chain connects TRBV5-8 to TRBJ2-1, with TRBD1 identical over 7 bases. Germline CDR1 reads SGHTS; CDR2 reads YDEGEE. V lost 4 bases and J lost 8; bases outside the gene matches: 15. This CDR3 region has 16 residues. Here the CDR3 DNA reads TGTGCCAGCAGCCTTCGCTCCGGGACAGTTGTCGATGAGCAGTTCTTC. It codes for CASSLRSGTVVDEQFF.

This clone was observed a few times. The chain recombines TRBV29-1 with TRBJ1-4; 7 nucleotides align to TRBD1. J gave up 1 base and V 6 bases, and 8 bases lay outside the gene matches. CDR3 length equals 15 residues. Germline CDR1 and CDR2: SQVTM and ANQGSEA. This CDR3 reads CSVVYDRVTNEKLFF. CDR3 nucleotide sequence: TGCAGCGTAGTGTACGACAGGGTAACTAATGAAAAACTGTTTTTT.

The J gene is TRBJ1-1, the V gene TRBV29-1; D is uncertain. Germline V gene sequence: CDR1 SQVTM, CDR2 ANQGSEA. Deletions cut 3 bases from V and 2 bases from J, with 7 bases between. There are 12 residues in the CDR3. The CDR3 sequence: CSVDWTNTEAFF. The CDR3 DNA follows: TGCAGCGTTGATTGGACCAACACTGAAGCTTTCTTT.

This rearrangement joins TRBV5-1 to TRBJ2-4; D is unclear. Germline loops: CDR1 SGHRS, CDR2 YFSETQ. Trimming shortened V by 4 bases and J by 3 bases, and 8 bases separated the two germline ends. The CDR3 is made up of 13 amino acids. The CDR3 loop reads CASSKENKNIQYF. The CDR3 coding sequence is TGCGCCAGCAGCAAGGAGAACAAAAACATTCAGTACTTC.

This chain connects TRBV7-9 to TRBJ2-5; D is ambiguous. The CDR3 is 12 amino acids. Germline V gene sequence: CDR1 SEHNR, CDR2 FQNEAQ (reference sequence). Trimming removed 5 bases at V and 5 bases at J, with 9 bases between. CDR3 in amino acids: CASSPPAETQYF. The CDR3 DNA is TGTGCCAGCAGCCCACCAGCGGAGACCCAGTACTTC.

The V and J genes are TRBV7-9 and TRBJ1-4; D is ambiguous. The CDR3 has 15 amino acids. Germline CDR1 and CDR2: SEHNR and FQNEAQ (reference sequence). V lost 4 bases to trimming and J lost 2 bases, with 11 bases between them. In nucleotides, the CDR3 is TGTGCCAGCAGCTCCCGACGATCCACTAATGAAAAACTGTTTTTT. Its protein product is CASSSRRSTNEKLFF. The complete variable domain, with remaining parts taken from reference TRBV7-9 and TRBJ1-4, reads DTGVSQNPRHKITKRGQNVTFRCDPISEHNRLYWYRQTLGQGPEFLTYFQNEAQLEKSRLLSDRFSAERPKGSFSTLEIQRTEQGDSAMYLCASSSRRSTNEKLFFGSGTQLSVL.

This clone was counted a few times. The chain combines TRBV2 with TRBJ1-2, with TRBD1 matching over 11 bases. The CDR3 is 13 residues long. The V and J ends lost 6 bases and 5 bases, in that order; junction bases with no gene match: 2. The germline CDR1 and CDR2 sequences are SNHLY and FYNNEI. CDR3 sequence (DNA): TGTGCCAGCAGAGGGGACAGGGGGTATGGCTACACCTTC. Its translation is CASRGDRGYGYTF. The full variable domain, in which reference TRBV2 and TRBJ1-2 provide the parts outside the CDR3, is EPEVTQTPSHQVTQMGQEVILRCVPISNHLYFYWYRQILGQKVEFLVSFYNNEISEKSEIFDDQFSVERPDGSNFTLKIRSTKLEDSAMYFCASRGDRGYGYTFGSGTRLTVV.

The chain recombines TRBV4-1 with TRBJ1-2; 7 bases are shared with TRBD1. This CDR3 region has 19 residues. With 1 base clipped from V and 4 bases from J, the junction kept 18 bases outside the gene matches. Germline assignment: CDR1 MGHRA and CDR2 YSYEKL. The CDR3 sequence: CASSQGGQNLPRKFYGYTF. CDR3 nucleotide sequence: TGCGCCAGCAGCCAAGGGGGACAGAACCTTCCCCGCAAGTTCTATGGCTACACCTTC.

V is TRBV6-1 and J is TRBJ2-6, with D unclear. Trimming removed 5 bases from V and 5 bases from J, with 7 bases in between. This CDR3 is 13 amino acids long. Germline lookup yields CDR1 MNHNS and CDR2 SASEGT. CDR3 nucleotides: TGTGCCAGCAGTTTAGACCGGGCCAACGTCCTGACTTTC. Translated: CASSLDRANVLTF.

This chain uses TRBV9 with TRBJ1-6, with TRBD1 as a possible D gene (6 bases). The CDR3 spans 13 residues. From germline, CDR1 is SGDLS and CDR2 YYNGEE. The ends were cut back, 3 bases at V and 10 bases at J, with 11 bases in the middle. This CDR3 is CASSGNRDSPLHF. The CDR3 DNA sequence: TGTGCCAGCAGCGGAAACAGGGACTCACCCCTCCACTTT.

The chain is built from TRBV6-5 and TRBJ2-3; tentatively, D is TRBD2 (5 bases). V shed 5 bases and J shed 1 base, with 13 bases lying between them. The CDR3 is made up of 15 amino acids. In germline, CDR1 is MNHEY, CDR2 SVGAGI. Written as DNA, the CDR3 is TGTGCCAGCAGTCGTCTTAACGGGGGCACAGATACGCAGTATTTT. This codes for CASSRLNGGTDTQYF.

The chain carries TRBV25-1 and TRBJ1-5; no clear D. This CDR3 spans 12 amino acids. Germline CDR1 MGHDK, CDR2 SYGVNS. V lost 5 bases and J 3 bases, leaving 5 bases between the germline ends. CDR3 sequence reads: CASSTNNQPQHF. CDR3 nucleotides: TGTGCCAGCAGTACAAACAATCAGCCCCAGCATTTT.

The genes are TRBV6-5 and TRBJ2-3; D is uncertain. The germline CDR1 and CDR2 sequences are MNHEY and SVGAGI. The CDR3 extends over 14 amino acids. The V end lost 2 bases, the J end lost 1 base, and 7 bases lay between the germline ends. The CDR3 loop reads CASSYRRGTDTQYF. The CDR3 DNA follows: TGTGCCAGCAGTTACCGTAGGGGCACAGATACGCAGTATTTT.

The chain has TRBV2 and TRBJ1-4; D may be TRBD1 (5 bases). Germline-derived CDR1 and CDR2 are SNHLY and FYNNEI. The CDR3 has 15 amino acids. The V and J ends lost 7 bases and 10 bases respectively, with 22 bases between them. The CDR3 nucleotides are TGTGCCAGCACTGGGGAGACGGGTCCAGGGATAAAACTGTTTTTT. Translation gives CASTGETGPGIKLFF.

The chain recombines TRBV9 with TRBJ1-6; D call uncertain. Germline CDR1 and CDR2: SGDLS and YYNGEE. The CDR3 consists of 15 residues. Trimming took 3 bases from V and 7 from J, leaving 14 bases between them. The CDR3 region has the DNA TGTGCCAGCAGCGGACCGGGATTGAACAATTCACCCCTCCACTTT. Protein product: CASSGPGLNNSPLHF.

V is TRBV29-1 and J is TRBJ2-7; TRBD1 matches at 9 bases. The length of the CDR3 is 16 residues. Germline assignment: CDR1 SQVTM and CDR2 ANQGSEA. V lost 4 bases, J lost 6 bases, and 16 bases stayed unmatched. The CDR3 spells CSVVVGQGSNRGEQYF. For the CDR3, the DNA is TGCAGCGTTGTAGTAGGACAGGGGTCTAATCGCGGCGAGCAGTACTTC.

The chain uses TRBV19 and TRBJ1-6; 7 positions match TRBD1. The CDR3 has 15 amino acids. After removal of 5 bases from V and 7 bases from J, the junction contained 8 bases not matched to a gene. Looked up from germline, CDR1 is LNHDA and CDR2 is SQIVND (reference sequence). The CDR3 region is CASSLTGILNSPLHF. The CDR3 DNA sequence: TGTGCCAGTAGTTTGACAGGGATTCTCAATTCACCCCTCCACTTT.

The chain uses TRBV4-2 and TRBJ2-2; TRBD1 might be the D (5 bases). The CDR3 extends over 18 amino acids. V dropped 0 bases and J dropped 5 bases, with 19 bases sitting between them. The V gene's germline CDR1 is LGHNA and CDR2 YNFKEQ. CDR3 bases: TGTGCCAGCAGCCAAGATCGGAAGGGGTCGTTGCTAACCGGGGAGCTGTTTTTT. Encoded protein: CASSQDRKGSLLTGELFF.

CDR3: CASSIGRGVWGSSYNEQFF. The CDR3 DNA reads as TGTGCCAGTAGTATAGGGAGGGGGGTATGGGGAAGCTCCTACAATGAGCAGTTCTTC. The chain recombines TRBV19 with TRBJ2-1; the D gene could be TRBD1 or TRBD2 (6 bases each). The V end was cut by 1 base, the J end by 0 bases, with 19 bases between. Per the germline V gene, CDR1 is LNHDA and CDR2 is SQIVND (reference sequence). CDR3 size: 19 residues.

This chain links TRBV5-1 with TRBJ1-2, with 8 bases identical to TRBD1. The CDR3 consists of 13 residues. Germline assignment: CDR1 SGHRS and CDR2 YFSETQ. V trimming: 4 bases; J trimming: 7 bases; junction bases outside the gene matches: 6. CDR3 protein: CASSTGQGSGYTF. The CDR3 DNA reads TGCGCCAGCAGCACCGGACAGGGTAGTGGCTACACCTTC.

The V gene is TRBV6-1, the J gene TRBJ1-4; D gene uncertain. V lost 5 bases, J lost 10 bases, and 14 bases lay in between. The CDR3 is 13 amino acids. Germline CDR1 is MNHNS and CDR2 is SASEGT. The CDR3 loop reads CASSPVKLVKLFF. The CDR3 bases are TGTGCCAGCAGTCCGGTAAAGCTTGTAAAACTGTTTTTT.

The rearrangement links TRBV28 to TRBJ1-1, with unresolved D. Germline V lookup: CDR1 MDHEN, CDR2 SYDVKM. The CDR3 runs to 15 residues. Deletions cut 6 bases from V and 0 bases from J, with 14 bases between. CDR3 in DNA: TGTGCCAGCAGCCGCCGGTCCCTCATGAACACTGAAGCTTTCTTT. This codes for CASSRRSLMNTEAFF. The whole variable domain, filled in from reference TRBV28 and TRBJ1-1, reads DVKVTQSSRYLVKRTGEKVFLECVQDMDHENMFWYRQDPGLGLRLIYFSYDVKMKEKGDIPEGYSVSREKKERFSLILESASTNQTSMYLCASSRRSLMNTEAFFGQGTRLTVV.

Worth noting for this clone: Other nucleotide sequences from this sample produce the same CDR3. The chain recombines TRBV5-1 with TRBJ2-7; D perhaps matches TRBD1 (5 bases). Germline values: CDR1 SGHRS, CDR2 YFSETQ. The germline V and J ends were trimmed by 0 bases and 3 bases, with 10 bases remaining between them. The CDR3 is 14 residues long. In nucleotides, the CDR3 is TGCGCCAGCAGCTTGGTTGGGGCCAGCTACGAGCAGTACTTC. Its translation is CASSLVGASYEQYF.